These 6 T cell receptor beta chains were all obtained from the same sample, sequenced in a study of blood T cell repertoires in COVID-19. Sequencing used immunoSEQ multiplex PCR; TCRdb keeps in-frame clones, though not all of them. Of some 120,000 clones listed, approximately 83% are singletons. Sequencing input: peripheral blood. These receptors all come from a man in his 60s with acute or convalescent COVID-19.

In DNA, the CDR3 is TGTGCCAGTACTAAAATAGCGGGCCTATACAATGAGCAGTTCTTC. It yields the protein CASTKIAGLYNEQFF. The chain is built from TRBV19 and TRBJ2-1; 7 bases fit TRBD2. The length of the CDR3 is 15 residues. Unmatched junction bases numbered 10, after V lost 7 bases and J lost 4 bases. Germline CDR1 is LNHDA and CDR2 is SQIVND (reference sequence).

This clone was counted a few times. The rearrangement links TRBV5-4 to TRBJ2-2, with 11 bases lining up with TRBD2. This CDR3 region has 16 residues. V gave up 4 bases and J gave up 4 bases; unmatched junction bases: 6. Germline CDR1 reads SGHNT; CDR2 reads YYREEE (reference sequence). The CDR3 region has the DNA TGTGCCAGCAGCGCGCCTAGCGGGAGGACCACCGGGGAGCTGTTTTTT. Its protein is CASSAPSGRTTGELFF.

This sequence joins TRBV7-8 and TRBJ2-7; TRBD1 might be the D (6 bases). Trimming shortened V by 1 base and J by 3 bases, and 7 bases separated the two germline ends. CDR1 is SGHVS and CDR2 is FQNEAQ in the germline V gene. The CDR3 runs 13 residues. The CDR3, as DNA: TGTGCCAGCAGCTTAGGACAGGACTACGAGCAGTACTTC. Encoded protein: CASSLGQDYEQYF. Based on the CDR3 plus reference TRBV7-8 and TRBJ2-7, the full variable domain is GAGVSQSPRYKVAKRGQDVALRCDPISGHVSLFWYQQALGQGPEFLTYFQNEAQLDKSGLPSDRFFAERPEGSVSTLKIQRTQQEDSAVYLCASSLGQDYEQYFGPGTRLTVT.

The chain is built from TRBV30 and TRBJ1-1; 10 bases are a match to TRBD1. CDR1 is GTSNPN, CDR2 SVGIG, per germline (reference sequence). The CDR3 extends over 14 amino acids. The J segment lost 7 bases and the V segment lost 3 bases, leaving 8 bases of the junction unmatched. The CDR3 sequence is CAWRAGTGAREAFF. The CDR3 DNA reads as TGTGCCTGGAGGGCCGGGACAGGGGCCCGTGAAGCTTTCTTT. Using reference TRBV30 and TRBJ1-1 for the parts outside the CDR3, the full variable domain is SQTIHQWPATLVQPVGSPLSLECTVEGTSNPNLYWYRQAAGRGLQLLFYSVGIGQISSEVPQNLSASRPQDRQFILSSKKLLLSDSGFYLCAWRAGTGAREAFFGQGTRLTVV.

This chain joins TRBV3-1 (or the pseudogene TRBV3-2) and TRBJ2-7; possibly TRBD2 for D (6 bases). CDR3 size: 14 residues. CDR1 and CDR2 from the germline V gene are LGHDT and YNNKEL (reference sequence). V lost 5 bases to trimming and J lost 6 bases, with 17 bases between them. CDR3 protein: CASSSGTSLGEQYF. The CDR3 DNA reads TGTGCCAGCAGCTCCGGCACTAGCCTAGGCGAGCAGTACTTC.

This clone showed up just once. The CDR3 loop reads CSVVGTPSRDTEAFF. The CDR3 coding sequence is TGCAGCGTTGTCGGGACTCCATCTAGGGACACTGAAGCTTTCTTT. V usage is TRBV29-1 and J usage is TRBJ1-1, with a weak D call TRBD1 (5 bases). The germline V gene encodes CDR1 SQVTM and CDR2 ANQGSEA. Trimming stripped 4 bases from V and 3 bases from J, with 18 bases between. The CDR3 contains 15 residues.